The clone carrying this TCR beta chain was seen repeatedly, ten times or more. What it binds is not known. CDR3 regions were amplified by Arm-PCR using iRepertoire HTBI primers to build TCR beta libraries. Via MiXCR, TCRdb re-called the multiplex PCR reads, giving one row per CDR3 protein. The sample carries hundreds of thousands of distinct CDR3 sequences, around 15% recorded once. Noted time point: newly diagnosed GD, antithyroid drugs for less than 3 months. Scientists built the TCR library using RNA that was extracted from PBMCs. The patients were enrolled through endocrinology in Xi'an, China. This sample was taken from a study of regulatory T cells in long-lasting Graves disease. Study-level points and caveats: It was peripheral blood alone, not thyroid tissue, that was studied.

CDR1 SEHNR and CDR2 FQNEAQ come from the germline V gene (reference sequence). Trimming shortened V by 3 bases and J by 8 bases, and 2 bases separated the two germline ends. The CDR3 length is 10 residues. This sample was also put to use in a study of T cells in Graves' hyperthyroidism and ophthalmopathy. In that study: Thyroid ultrasound and orbital computed tomography, with clinical symptoms and serum thyroxine and TRAb, informed diagnoses. Using the HTBI primer set, a first-round RT-PCR was run on the TCR CDR3.

This TCR came from a woman in her 30s with Graves disease. J is TRBJ2-1 and V is TRBV7-9; no definite D call. The input for sequencing was peripheral blood mononuclear cells (PBMCs), taken at new diagnosis, from a patient treated with antithyroid drugs. The CDR3, as DNA: TGTGCCAGCAGCTTCGATGAGCAGTTCTTC. This translates into CASSFDEQFF.